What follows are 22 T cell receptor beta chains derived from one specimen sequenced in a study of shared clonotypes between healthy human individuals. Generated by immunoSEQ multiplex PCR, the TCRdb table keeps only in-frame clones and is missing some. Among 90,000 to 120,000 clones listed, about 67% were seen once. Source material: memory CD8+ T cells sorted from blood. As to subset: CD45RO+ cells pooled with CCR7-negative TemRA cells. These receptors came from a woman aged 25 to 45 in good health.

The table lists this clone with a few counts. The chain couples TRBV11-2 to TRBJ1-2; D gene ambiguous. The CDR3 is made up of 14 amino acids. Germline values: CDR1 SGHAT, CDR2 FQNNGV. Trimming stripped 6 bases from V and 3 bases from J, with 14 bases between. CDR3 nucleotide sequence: TGTGCCAGCAGTCCCGAGCGGGTCTACTATGGCTACACCTTC. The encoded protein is CASSPERVYYGYTF.

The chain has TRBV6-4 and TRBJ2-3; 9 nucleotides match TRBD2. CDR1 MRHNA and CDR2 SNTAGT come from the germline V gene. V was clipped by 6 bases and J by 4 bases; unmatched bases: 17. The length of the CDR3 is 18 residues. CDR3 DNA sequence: TGTGCCAGCAGGCGCGGGAGGGCCTCTCAACCGGGCCCAGATACGCAGTATTTT. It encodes CASRRGRASQPGPDTQYF.

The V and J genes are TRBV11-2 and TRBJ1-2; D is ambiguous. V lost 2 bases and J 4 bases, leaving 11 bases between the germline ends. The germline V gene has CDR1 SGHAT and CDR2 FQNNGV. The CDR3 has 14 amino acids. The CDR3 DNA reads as TGTGCCAGCAGCTTACTCCCGACATCCTATGGCTACACCTTC. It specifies CASSLLPTSYGYTF.

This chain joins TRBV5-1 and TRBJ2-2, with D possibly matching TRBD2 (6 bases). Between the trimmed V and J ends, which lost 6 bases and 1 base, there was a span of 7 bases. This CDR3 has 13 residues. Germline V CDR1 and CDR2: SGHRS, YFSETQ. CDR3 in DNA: TGCGCCAGCAAGGGACTGAACACCGGGGAGCTGTTTTTT. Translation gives CASKGLNTGELFF.

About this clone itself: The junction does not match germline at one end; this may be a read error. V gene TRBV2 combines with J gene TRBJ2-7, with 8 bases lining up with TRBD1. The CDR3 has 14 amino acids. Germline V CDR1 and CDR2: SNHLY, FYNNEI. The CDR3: CASSEDPGGYGQYF. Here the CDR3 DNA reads TGTGCCAGCAGTGAAGACCCAGGGGGCTACGGGCAGTACTTC.

CDR3 in DNA: TGTGCCATGAGACAGACGAACACCGGGGAGCTGTTTTTT. It yields the protein CAMRQTNTGELFF. The rearrangement uses TRBV2 and TRBJ2-2, with D maybe TRBD1 (5 bases). Germline-derived CDR1 and CDR2 are SNHLY and FYNNEI. The V gene lost 10 bases and the J gene lost 0 bases, with 9 bases spanning the gap. This CDR3 spans 13 amino acids.

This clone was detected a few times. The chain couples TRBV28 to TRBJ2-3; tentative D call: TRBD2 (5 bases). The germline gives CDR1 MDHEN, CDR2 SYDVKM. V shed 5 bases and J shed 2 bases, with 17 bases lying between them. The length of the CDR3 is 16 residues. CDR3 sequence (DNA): TGTGCCAGCAGTCTATCCCCCGGGGAGTCCACAGATACGCAGTATTTT. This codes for CASSLSPGESTDTQYF.

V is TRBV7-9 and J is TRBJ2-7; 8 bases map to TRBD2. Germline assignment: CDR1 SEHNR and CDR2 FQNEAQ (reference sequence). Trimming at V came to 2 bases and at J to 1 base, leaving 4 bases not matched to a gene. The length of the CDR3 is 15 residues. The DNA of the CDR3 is TGTGCCAGCAGCTTAACGGGAGGGATTTCCTACGAGCAGTACTTC. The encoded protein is CASSLTGGISYEQYF.

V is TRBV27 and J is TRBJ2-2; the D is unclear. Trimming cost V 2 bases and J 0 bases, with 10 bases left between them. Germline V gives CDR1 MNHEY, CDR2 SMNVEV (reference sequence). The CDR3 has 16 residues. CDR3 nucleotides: TGTGCCAGCAGTTTAATAAGTCCGACGAACACCGGGGAGCTGTTTTTT. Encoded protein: CASSLISPTNTGELFF.

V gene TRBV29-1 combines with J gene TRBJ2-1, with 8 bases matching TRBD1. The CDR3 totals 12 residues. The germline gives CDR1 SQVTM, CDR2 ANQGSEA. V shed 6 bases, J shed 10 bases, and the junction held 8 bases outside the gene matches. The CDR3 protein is CSVTGQGLEQFF. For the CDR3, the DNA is TGCAGCGTGACCGGACAGGGCTTGGAGCAGTTCTTC.

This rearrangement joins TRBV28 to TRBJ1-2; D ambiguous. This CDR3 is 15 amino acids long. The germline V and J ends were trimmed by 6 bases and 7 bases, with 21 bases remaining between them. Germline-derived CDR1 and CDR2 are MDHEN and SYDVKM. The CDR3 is CASRRGPSEGGGYTF. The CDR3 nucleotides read TGTGCCAGCAGACGCGGACCCTCGGAGGGTGGTGGCTACACCTTC.

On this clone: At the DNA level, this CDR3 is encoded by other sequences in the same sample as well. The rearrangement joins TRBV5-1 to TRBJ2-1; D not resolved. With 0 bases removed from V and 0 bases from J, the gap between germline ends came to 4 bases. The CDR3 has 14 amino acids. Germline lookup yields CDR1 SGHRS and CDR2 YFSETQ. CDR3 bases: TGCGCCAGCAGCTTGGATTTCTCCTACAATGAGCAGTTCTTC. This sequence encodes CASSLDFSYNEQFF.

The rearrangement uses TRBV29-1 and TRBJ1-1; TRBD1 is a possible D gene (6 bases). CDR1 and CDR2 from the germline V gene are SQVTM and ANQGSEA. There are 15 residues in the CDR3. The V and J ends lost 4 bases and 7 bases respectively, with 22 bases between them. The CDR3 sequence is CSVVGASGAGVEAFF. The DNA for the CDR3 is TGCAGCGTTGTTGGGGCGTCAGGGGCCGGGGTTGAAGCTTTCTTT.

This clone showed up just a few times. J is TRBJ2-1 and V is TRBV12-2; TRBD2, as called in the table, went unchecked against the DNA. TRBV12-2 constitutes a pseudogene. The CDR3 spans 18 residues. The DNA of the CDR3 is TGTGCAAGTCGCTTAGCGATAGGTCCCGGGACTCTTCGTTGTGAGCAGTTCTTC. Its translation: CASRLAIGPGTLRCEQFF.

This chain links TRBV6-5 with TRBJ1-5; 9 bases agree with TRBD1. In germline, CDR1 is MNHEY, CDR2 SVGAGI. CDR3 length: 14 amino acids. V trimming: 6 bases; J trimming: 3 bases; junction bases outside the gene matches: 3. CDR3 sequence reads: CASRRTGDNQPQHF. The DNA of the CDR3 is TGTGCCAGCAGGCGGACAGGGGACAATCAGCCCCAGCATTTT.

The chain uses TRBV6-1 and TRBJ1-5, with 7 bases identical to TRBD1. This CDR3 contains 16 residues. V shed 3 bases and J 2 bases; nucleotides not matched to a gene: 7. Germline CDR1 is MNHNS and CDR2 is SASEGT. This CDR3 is CASSEHAGQGNQPQHF. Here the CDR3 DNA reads TGTGCCAGCAGTGAGCACGCCGGACAGGGCAATCAGCCCCAGCATTTT.

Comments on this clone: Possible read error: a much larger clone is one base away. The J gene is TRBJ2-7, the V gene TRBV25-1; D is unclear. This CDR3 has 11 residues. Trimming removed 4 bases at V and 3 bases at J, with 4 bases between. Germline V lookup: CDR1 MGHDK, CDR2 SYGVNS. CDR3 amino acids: CASSGGYEQYF. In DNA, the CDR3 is TGTGCCAGCAGTGGCGGCTACGAGCAGTACTTC.

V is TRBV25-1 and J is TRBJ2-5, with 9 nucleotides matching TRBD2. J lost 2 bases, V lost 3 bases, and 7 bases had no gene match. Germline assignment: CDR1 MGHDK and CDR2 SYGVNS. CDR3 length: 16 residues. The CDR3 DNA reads TGTGCCAGCAGTGATTCCCCTAGCGGGGTTCAAGAGACCCAGTACTTC. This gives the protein CASSDSPSGVQETQYF.

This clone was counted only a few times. CDR3: CASRGLQETQYF. The CDR3 DNA sequence: TGTGCCAGTAGAGGGCTCCAAGAGACCCAGTACTTC. This rearrangement joins TRBV19 to TRBJ2-5; D call uncertain. The germline V and J ends were trimmed by 6 bases and 1 base, with 6 bases remaining between them. Looked up from germline, CDR1 is LNHDA and CDR2 is SQIVND (reference sequence). There are 12 residues in the CDR3.

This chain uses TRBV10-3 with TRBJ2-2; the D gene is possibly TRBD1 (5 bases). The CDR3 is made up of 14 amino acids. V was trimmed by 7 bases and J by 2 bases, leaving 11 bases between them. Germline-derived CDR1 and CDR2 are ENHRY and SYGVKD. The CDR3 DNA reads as TGTGCCATCACCGTACAGGAAAACACCGGGGAGCTGTTTTTT. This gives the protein CAITVQENTGELFF.

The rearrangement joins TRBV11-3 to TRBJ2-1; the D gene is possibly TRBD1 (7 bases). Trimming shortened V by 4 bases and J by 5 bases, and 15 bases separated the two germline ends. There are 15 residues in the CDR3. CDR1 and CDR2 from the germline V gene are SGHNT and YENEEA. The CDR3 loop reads CASSSGTAGHNEQFF. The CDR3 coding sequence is TGTGCCAGCAGCTCCGGGACAGCGGGTCACAATGAGCAGTTCTTC. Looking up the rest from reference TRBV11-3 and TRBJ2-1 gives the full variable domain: EAGVVQSPRYKIIEKKQPVAFWCNPISGHNTLYWYLQNLGQGPELLIRYENEEAVDDSQLPKDRFSAERLKGVDSTLKIQPAELGDSAVYLCASSSGTAGHNEQFFGPGTRLTVL.

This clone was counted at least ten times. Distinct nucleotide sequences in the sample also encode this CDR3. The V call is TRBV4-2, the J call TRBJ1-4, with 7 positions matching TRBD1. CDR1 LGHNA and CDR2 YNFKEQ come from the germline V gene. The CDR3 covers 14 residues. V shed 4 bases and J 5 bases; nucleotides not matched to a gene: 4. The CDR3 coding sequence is TGTGCCAGCAGCCCAGGACAGGAAAATGAAAAACTGTTTTTT. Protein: CASSPGQENEKLFF.